This T cell receptor beta chain emerged from a study of T cells after yellow fever vaccination. Each CDR3 protein gets one entry after TCRdb re-called the 5' RACE reads with MiXCR. The sample has some 670,000 distinct CDR3 sequences, roughly an eighth seen once; the top ten hold about 15%. On this clonotype: Its antigen is still unknown.

Trimming cost V 5 bases and J 4 bases; bases outside gene matches: 8. Germline CDR1 SGHRS, CDR2 YFSETQ. The CDR3 totals 16 residues. Study results and caveats: At around 95% for CD4 and roughly 87% for CD8, most primary-vaccination clones showed up again after the booster. Across the CD4 and CD8 compartments, a small share of clonotypes was present in both. Abundant clonotypes (contaminants from the bulk population) could be present in FACS-sorted repertoires.

This clonotype was obtained from a man in his thirties or forties who received the YFV17D yellow fever vaccine. The genes are TRBV5-1 and TRBJ2-6; 8 nucleotides match TRBD2. The input for sequencing was PBMCs, taken on the day of the yellow fever booster vaccination. The CDR3 here is CASSSLAGTGANVLTF. The CDR3 DNA reads TGCGCCAGCAGTAGTCTAGCGGGTACCGGGGCCAACGTCCTGACTTTC. Filled out from reference TRBV5-1 and TRBJ2-6, the complete variable domain reads KAGVTQTPRYLIKTRGQQVTLSCSPISGHRSVSWYQQTPGQGLQFLFEYFSETQRNKGNFPGRFSGRQFSNSRSEMNVSTLELGDSALYLCASSSLAGTGANVLTFGAGSRLTVL.